Listed here is a single T cell receptor beta chain. Its cognate antigen is unknown. Two lung cancer pathologists independently confirmed each histologic diagnosis. Nucleic acids came from premalignant or tumor cells enriched by macro-dissection. Losses at the gene ends were 7 bases for V and 1 base for J; bases not matched to a gene: 4. Germline V gives CDR1 SEHNR, CDR2 FQNEAQ (reference sequence). The CDR3 contains 14 residues. This entry belongs to a study of immune evolution from preneoplasia to lung adenocarcinoma. Clones were read by immunoSEQ multiplex PCR, and TCRdb kept only the in-frame ones, dropping some. The sample carries around 11,000 clones, 75% to 90% recorded once. Study observations and caveats: KRAS-mutant nodules had the highest T cell clonality.

This TCR derives from a person aged 65 to 85 with invasive lung adenocarcinoma. Sequenced input: FFPE invasive lung adenocarcinoma tissue. This chain joins TRBV7-9 and TRBJ2-5, with TRBD1 matching 9 bases. This chain's CDR3 is CASNPGQGQETQYF. DNA of the CDR3: TGTGCCAGCAACCCGGGACAGGGCCAAGAGACCCAGTACTTC.